Each of the 25 T cell receptor beta chains below was sequenced from the same sample in a study of blood T cell repertoires in COVID-19 (dated by TCRdb to about 2020). Library method: the immunoSEQ multiplex PCR assay. The table was pulled from immuneACCESS by TCRdb, which kept in-frame rearrangements only. Such tables lose some clones; where checked, under half of the loss comes from unresolved V genes, and the rest has no known cause. The sample profile shows some 250,000 clones; around 83% of them were found once. Of the sample, approximately 5.3% falls within the top ten clones. The sample comprised peripheral blood. These receptors originate from an older man with acute or convalescent COVID-19.

The chain joins TRBV4-2 to TRBJ2-2; 12 nucleotides line up with TRBD2. The germline gives CDR1 LGHNA, CDR2 YNFKEQ. Trimming took 0 bases from V and 1 from J; bases not matched to a gene: 6. The CDR3 loop spans 19 amino acids. This CDR3 reads CASSQEASGGAWNTGELFF. The CDR3 DNA is TGTGCCAGCAGCCAAGAAGCTAGCGGGGGGGCATGGAACACCGGGGAGCTGTTTTTT.

The chain is built from TRBV5-1 and TRBJ1-6, with a possible D match to TRBD1 (6 bases). V lost 1 base and J lost 2, with 7 bases in between. The CDR3 has 15 residues. Germline CDR1 and CDR2: SGHRS and YFSETQ. The CDR3 DNA sequence: TGCGCCAGCAGCTTGACAGGGCCCTATAATTCACCCCTCCACTTT. Translated, it gives CASSLTGPYNSPLHF.

This clone was seen a single time. The chain couples TRBV5-1 to TRBJ2-6; a possible D gene is TRBD1 (5 bases). This CDR3 has 14 amino acids. Trimming cost V 4 bases and J 2 bases, with 7 bases left between them. Looked up from germline, CDR1 is SGHRS and CDR2 is YFSETQ. CDR3 protein: CASSPTAGANVLTF. CDR3 nucleotides: TGCGCCAGCAGCCCGACAGCTGGGGCCAACGTCCTGACTTTC.

The rearrangement links TRBV11-2 to TRBJ2-2; D is unresolved. Germline V gives CDR1 SGHAT, CDR2 FQNNGV. The ends were cut back, 3 bases at V and 7 bases at J, with 9 bases in the middle. The CDR3 has 13 amino acids. The CDR3 sequence: CASSFLSGGELFF. The CDR3 coding sequence is TGTGCCAGCAGCTTCTTGAGTGGCGGGGAGCTGTTTTTT.

This CDR3 reads CASSGGQLASYNEQFF. CDR3 DNA: TGTGCCAGCAGTGGAGGTCAGTTAGCCTCCTACAATGAGCAGTTCTTC. The V and J genes are TRBV6-1 and TRBJ2-1; no clear D gene. CDR3 length: 16 amino acids. The germline V and J ends were trimmed by 4 bases and 0 bases, with 13 bases remaining between them. CDR1 is MNHNS, CDR2 SASEGT, per germline.

CDR3 region: CASSGTGGYGYTF. CDR3 nucleotide sequence: TGTGCCAGCAGCGGGACAGGGGGCTATGGCTACACCTTC. The V call is TRBV2, the J call TRBJ1-2; 11 nucleotides agree with TRBD1. After removal of 6 bases from V and 4 bases from J, the junction contained 1 base not matched to a gene. Germline-derived CDR1 and CDR2 are SNHLY and FYNNEI. This CDR3 contains 13 residues.

This chain links TRBV24-1 with TRBJ2-3, with 11 bases that match TRBD2. Trimming removed 4 bases from V and 6 bases from J; junction bases left unmatched: 5. The V gene's germline CDR1 is KGHDR and CDR2 SFDVKD. The CDR3 contains 15 residues. Written as DNA, the CDR3 is TGTGCCACCAGTGAACCTAGCGGGGGGCCCGATACGCAGTATTTT. Residues: CATSEPSGGPDTQYF.

The CDR3 nucleotides are TGTGCCAGCAGTGAGCAGGCAGGGTCCACTGAAGCTTTCTTT. Protein: CASSEQAGSTEAFF. The chain links TRBV25-1 to TRBJ1-1; TRBD1 might be the D (5 bases). The V gene's germline CDR1 is MGHDK and CDR2 SYGVNS. This CDR3 contains 14 residues. The germline V and J ends were trimmed by 3 bases and 4 bases, with 12 bases remaining between them.

This clone has a handful of counts. The V gene is TRBV5-1, the J gene TRBJ2-7, with 14 bases identical to TRBD2. The CDR3 is 15 residues long. Germline loops: CDR1 SGHRS, CDR2 YFSETQ. Trimming took 4 bases from V and 3 from J; bases not matched to a gene: 3. The CDR3, as DNA: TGCGCCAGCAGCGAGGGACTAGCGGGAGTCTACGAGCAGTACTTC. It yields the protein CASSEGLAGVYEQYF. Drawing the rest from reference TRBV5-1 and TRBJ2-7, the complete variable domain is KAGVTQTPRYLIKTRGQQVTLSCSPISGHRSVSWYQQTPGQGLQFLFEYFSETQRNKGNFPGRFSGRQFSNSRSEMNVSTLELGDSALYLCASSEGLAGVYEQYFGPGTRLTVT.

The V call is TRBV18, the J call TRBJ1-1; D is undetermined. Per germline, CDR1 KGHSH and CDR2 LQKENI. Trimming stripped 0 bases from V and 6 bases from J, with 11 bases between. The length of the CDR3 is 14 residues. This CDR3 is CASSPPSGSSEAFF. CDR3 sequence (DNA): TGTGCCAGCTCACCACCGTCGGGGTCTTCTGAAGCTTTCTTT.

The chain couples TRBV5-1 to TRBJ2-3; 8 bases align to TRBD1. V trimming: 4 bases; J trimming: 3 bases; junction bases outside the gene matches: 4. Germline lookup yields CDR1 SGHRS and CDR2 YFSETQ. The CDR3 is 14 amino acids. In DNA, the CDR3 is TGCGCCAGCAGCGCTCAGGGGGCTACAGATACGCAGTATTTT. This gives the protein CASSAQGATDTQYF.

V usage is TRBV28 and J usage is TRBJ1-1; the match to TRBD1 covers 7 bases. After removal of 6 bases from V and 0 bases from J, the junction contained 10 bases not matched to a gene. In germline, CDR1 is MDHEN, CDR2 SYDVKM. The CDR3 consists of 16 residues. CDR3 nucleotide sequence: TGTGCCAGCAGCCCCAACAGGGGTTCCTTGAACACTGAAGCTTTCTTT. Translated, it gives CASSPNRGSLNTEAFF.

The chain employs TRBV5-1 and TRBJ2-7; TRBD1 is a possible D gene (5 bases). Between the trimmed V and J ends, which lost 2 bases and 3 bases, there was a span of 9 bases. CDR3 length: 13 residues. Germline CDR1 and CDR2: SGHRS and YFSETQ. Written as DNA, the CDR3 is TGCGCCAGCAGCTTTGCAGGGAACTACGAGCAGTACTTC. It translates to CASSFAGNYEQYF.

The chain has TRBV28 and TRBJ2-1, with D possibly matching TRBD2 (6 bases). The CDR3 runs 15 residues. The germline V and J ends were trimmed by 0 bases and 0 bases, with 6 bases remaining between them. CDR1 is MDHEN, CDR2 SYDVKM, per germline. The DNA for the CDR3 is TGTGCCAGCAGTTTATGGGGGGGCTCCTACAATGAGCAGTTCTTC. Residues: CASSLWGGSYNEQFF.

This rearrangement joins TRBV19 to TRBJ2-5; 8 nucleotides align to TRBD1. This CDR3 has 13 amino acids. The trim removed 6 bases at V and 7 bases at J, leaving 7 bases unmatched. CDR1 and CDR2 from the germline V gene are LNHDA and SQIVND (reference sequence). The CDR3, as DNA: TGTGCCAGTAGCCCAGGGGGCCCTGGGACCCAGTACTTC. Protein: CASSPGGPGTQYF.

The V gene is TRBV2, the J gene TRBJ1-2; D is unresolved. The CDR3 has 13 residues. Germline loops: CDR1 SNHLY, CDR2 FYNNEI. The V end was cut by 5 bases, the J end by 0 bases, with 7 bases between. CDR3 nucleotides: TGTGCCAGCAGTCCGACACCTAACTATGGCTACACCTTC. Its protein product is CASSPTPNYGYTF.

This clone turned up a few times. The gene calls are TRBV7-3 and TRBJ2-1, with 7 bases matching TRBD2. The CDR3 totals 15 residues. Per germline, CDR1 SGHTA and CDR2 FQGTGA. V lost 4 bases and J lost 6; bases outside the gene matches: 9. The CDR3 sequence: CASSSPGLFSNEQFF. CDR3 in DNA: TGTGCCAGCAGCTCCCCGGGACTATTCAGCAATGAGCAGTTCTTC. The full variable domain, completed using reference TRBV7-3 and TRBJ2-1, is GAGVSQTPSNKVTEKGKYVELRCDPISGHTALYWYRQSLGQGPEFLIYFQGTGAADDSGLPNDRFFAVRPEGSVSTLKIQRTERGDSAVYLCASSSPGLFSNEQFFGPGTRLTVL.

The chain carries TRBV2 and TRBJ2-7, with 11 bases matching TRBD2. Losses at the gene ends were 4 bases for V and 5 bases for J; bases not matched to a gene: 7. Germline lookup yields CDR1 SNHLY and CDR2 FYNNEI. The CDR3 contains 15 residues. The CDR3 bases are TGTGCCAGCAGTGTGTTTAGCGGGAGGGCCAACGAGCAGTACTTC. Translating it yields CASSVFSGRANEQYF.

The rearrangement joins TRBV5-6 to TRBJ2-3, with 7 bases lining up with TRBD2. This CDR3 contains 14 residues. Germline V lookup: CDR1 SGHDT, CDR2 YYEEEE. Trimming at V came to 3 bases and at J to 4 bases, leaving 5 bases not matched to a gene. In DNA form, the CDR3 reads TGTGCCAGCAGCTACGGACTAGTCTCAGATACGCAGTATTTT. This codes for CASSYGLVSDTQYF.

In this sample, this clone turned up a few times. CDR3 DNA sequence: TGTGCCACCAGTGGCAAACAGGGGGCGCGGAACACCGGGGAGCTGTTTTTT. Its translation: CATSGKQGARNTGELFF. The chain uses TRBV24-1 and TRBJ2-2; TRBD1 aligns across 9 bases. This CDR3 contains 17 residues. The J segment lost 1 base and the V segment lost 5 bases, leaving 7 bases of the junction unmatched. The germline gives CDR1 KGHDR, CDR2 SFDVKD.

This clone has just one count. The CDR3 DNA follows: TGTGCCAGCAGACAGGGGGCGGGGGACGAGCAGTACTTC. Residues: CASRQGAGDEQYF. This chain uses TRBV5-4 with TRBJ2-7, with 9 bases matching TRBD1. The germline CDR1 and CDR2 sequences are SGHNT and YYREEE (reference sequence). The junction had 5 bases not matched to a gene; V was cut back by 5 bases and J by 5 bases. There are 13 residues in the CDR3.

The V call is TRBV19, the J call TRBJ2-7, with TRBD1 as a possible D gene (6 bases). V was trimmed by 6 bases and J by 3 bases, leaving 12 bases between them. Germline assignment: CDR1 LNHDA and CDR2 SQIVND (reference sequence). The CDR3 contains 13 residues. The CDR3 bases are TGTGCCAGTAGAGGAGGACAGATCTACGAGCAGTACTTC. Translating it yields CASRGGQIYEQYF.

The rearrangement uses TRBV12-3 or TRBV12-4 and TRBJ2-5; 7 bases match TRBD1. V shed 7 bases, J shed 0 bases, and the junction held 2 bases outside the gene matches. This CDR3 comprises 13 residues. The CDR3, as DNA: TGTGCCAGCACACAGGGGTACCAAGAGACCCAGTACTTC. It is translated as CASTQGYQETQYF.

This clone was seen a few times. The genes are TRBV10-2 and TRBJ2-7; 10 nucleotides align to TRBD2. The junction had 8 bases not matched to a gene; V was cut back by 7 bases and J by 5 bases. The CDR3 sequence is 14 residues long. Germline V gene sequence: CDR1 WSHSY, CDR2 SAAADI. CDR3 residues: CASNLAGAVNEQYF. In DNA, the CDR3 is TGCGCCAGCAACCTAGCGGGAGCCGTGAACGAGCAGTACTTC.

The CDR3 loop reads CASRLKNGRLGGYTF. The CDR3 coding sequence is TGTGCCAGCAGATTAAAAAATGGGAGGTTGGGCGGCTACACCTTC. The chain has TRBV7-9 and TRBJ1-2, with unresolved D. Germline V CDR1 and CDR2: SEHNR, FQNEAQ (reference sequence). V lost 6 bases and J 8 bases, leaving 22 bases between the germline ends. The CDR3 spans 15 residues.